This T cell receptor beta chain originates from a study of T cells after posttransplantation cyclophosphamide. Findings and caveats of the study: After PTCy, TRB diversity resembled that of CNI/methotrexate controls. Donor-recipient repertoire similarity was low at 1-2 months, rising over year one.

Trimming left V 0 bases short and J 0 bases short, with 9 bases between. The CDR3 is made up of 17 amino acids. CDR1 is LGHNA, CDR2 YSLEER, per germline. About this clone itself: Antigen unknown. Other nucleotide sequences in the sample specify the same CDR3.

Treatment was busulfan-fludarabine conditioning, a marrow graft, and cyclophosphamide on days +3 and +4. TCRdb's table, derived via immunoSEQ multiplex PCR, lists solely in-frame clones and lacks some. The table includes approximately 22,000 clones, about 90% detected once. This chain connects TRBV4-3 to TRBJ1-6; no firm D call. Sequenced here: PBMCs, sampled after allogeneic stem cell transplant with posttransplant cyclophosphamide. This sequence originates from a female patient in her 30s who received an allogeneic stem cell transplant from an unrelated donor, was CMV-positive, and had no GVHD. Some T cells may trace back to the graft donor. The CDR3: CASSQDTVSSYNSPLHF. CDR3 sequence (DNA): TGCGCCAGCAGCCAAGACACAGTGAGCTCCTATAATTCACCCCTCCACTTT.